This T cell receptor (beta chain) emerged from a study of T cell responses to AZD1222 COVID-19 vaccine. Broader study findings: Among those given AZD1222, only five to seven were seropositive at baseline.

Produced via immunoSEQ multiplex PCR; TCRdb's table is partial and in-frame only. This sample yields tens of thousands of clones, of which around 78% are seen a single time; about 4% belongs to the top ten. The germline gives CDR1 SQVTM, CDR2 ANQGSEA. This CDR3 has 13 residues. The V end lost 4 bases, the J end lost 3 bases, and 13 bases lay between the germline ends. Notes on this clone: Its antigen remains unidentified.

Sequencing was performed on peripheral blood, taken 28 days after the second AZD1222 dose. The receptor was isolated from an adult who received the AZD1222 COVID-19 vaccine. This chain joins TRBV29-1 and TRBJ2-7; D remains ambiguous. For the CDR3, the DNA is TGCAGCGTTGCCGTCGGGCCAAACTACGAGCAGTACTTC. Amino acid sequence: CSVAVGPNYEQYF.